The next 10 T cell receptor beta chains were all read from a single sample in a study of blood T cells in healthy people across ages. A sample-barcoded 5' primer and a J-beta primer mix were used in a second PCR of roughly 7 to 12 cycles. MiXCR, run by TCRdb on the 5' RACE reads, gives a single entry per CDR3 protein. The sample consists of roughly 1,300,000 distinct CDR3 sequences, 59% of them appearing once. The sample taken for sequencing was blood. All receptors derive from a young man in good health.

This clonotype was seen a few times. The rearrangement joins TRBV6-1 to TRBJ1-1; perhaps TRBD1 as D (5 bases). Trimming cost V 1 base and J 5 bases, with 5 bases left between them. The germline CDR1 and CDR2 sequences are MNHNS and SASEGT. The CDR3 is made up of 12 amino acids. The CDR3 nucleotides are TGTGCCAGCAGTGAAGGACAGACTGAAGCTTTCTTT. This translates into CASSEGQTEAFF.

The rearrangement joins TRBV7-9 to TRBJ2-5; 11 bases line up with TRBD2. Trimming removed 7 bases from V and 3 bases from J; junction bases left unmatched: 10. Germline V CDR1 and CDR2: SEHNR, FQNEAQ (reference sequence). CDR3 length: 16 amino acids. The CDR3 here is CASTKGLAENKETQYF. For the CDR3, the DNA is TGTGCCAGCACCAAGGGACTAGCGGAGAACAAAGAGACCCAGTACTTC.

V and J are TRBV10-3 and TRBJ2-5, with D tentatively TRBD1 or TRBD2 (5 bases each). CDR1 is ENHRY and CDR2 is SYGVKD in the germline V gene. The CDR3 covers 12 residues. V was shortened by 8 bases and J by 1 base, with 8 bases between the two germline ends. This chain's CDR3 is CAIGDLQETQYF. DNA for the CDR3: TGTGCCATCGGGGACCTCCAAGAGACCCAGTACTTC.

V and J are TRBV29-1 and TRBJ1-3; 10 bases align to TRBD1. The CDR3 spans 17 residues. Trimming took 3 bases from V and 0 from J; bases not matched to a gene: 8. Germline V gene lookup returns CDR1 SQVTM and CDR2 ANQGSEA. The CDR3 spells CSVETGGNWDSGNTIYF. In DNA, the CDR3 is TGCAGCGTTGAGACAGGGGGCAATTGGGACTCTGGAAACACCATATATTTT.

This clonotype was counted a single time. One junction end does not reproduce the germline sequence, and a read error may be involved. The V gene is TRBV18, the J gene TRBJ2-4; D call uncertain. The germline CDR1 and CDR2 sequences are KGHSH and LQKENI. The CDR3 extends over 15 amino acids. DNA for the CDR3: TGTGCCGGCTCACCAAGCAGCCTAGCCAAAAACATTCAGTACTTC. Protein: CAGSPSSLAKNIQYF.

This clonotype was found once. The chain joins TRBV6-5 to TRBJ2-1; tentatively, D is TRBD2 (5 bases). The CDR3 totals 16 residues. CDR1 is MNHEY and CDR2 is SVGAGI in the germline V gene. Trimming removed 2 bases from V and 9 bases from J, with 20 bases in between. The CDR3 reads CASSYTGRGGRGEQFF. Here the CDR3 DNA reads TGTGCCAGCAGTTACACCGGCCGAGGAGGACGGGGTGAGCAGTTCTTC.

The gene calls are TRBV14 and TRBJ1-2; D may be TRBD1 (6 bases). The V gene's germline CDR1 is SGHDN and CDR2 FVKESK. V shed 3 bases and J shed 2 bases, with 10 bases lying between them. The CDR3 has 14 amino acids. The CDR3 loop is CASSHRDTNYGYTF. The CDR3 coding sequence is TGTGCCAGCAGCCACCGGGACACGAACTATGGCTACACCTTC.

The V call is TRBV6-2 or TRBV6-3, the J call TRBJ2-2; 7 bases are a match to TRBD1. CDR3 length: 15 amino acids. The J segment lost 4 bases and the V segment lost 6 bases, leaving 8 bases of the junction unmatched. The germline gives CDR1 MNHEY, CDR2 SVGEGT. In nucleotides, the CDR3 is TGTGCCAGCAGCCGAACGACAGGGCTCACCGGGGAGCTGTTTTTT. Protein sequence: CASSRTTGLTGELFF.

The chain couples TRBV6-6 to TRBJ2-1, with a tentative D call TRBD2 (6 bases). Looked up from germline, CDR1 is MNHNY and CDR2 is SVGAGI (reference sequence). The CDR3 covers 13 residues. V lost 10 bases to trimming and J lost 7 bases, with 17 bases between them. The chain's CDR3 is CAISIGTLNEQFF. The CDR3 coding sequence is TGTGCCATCTCAATAGGGACTTTAAATGAGCAGTTCTTC.

The genes are TRBV7-2 and TRBJ2-4; 16 nucleotides line up with TRBD2. The end of the DNA fits TRBJ2-7 better, so the J call may be wrong. CDR1 is SGHTA and CDR2 is FQGNSA in the germline V gene. This CDR3 is 16 amino acids long. The chain's CDR3 is CASSSGTSGRANEQYF. The CDR3 DNA reads TGTGCCAGCAGCTCTGGGACTAGCGGGAGGGCCAACGAGCAGTACTTC.